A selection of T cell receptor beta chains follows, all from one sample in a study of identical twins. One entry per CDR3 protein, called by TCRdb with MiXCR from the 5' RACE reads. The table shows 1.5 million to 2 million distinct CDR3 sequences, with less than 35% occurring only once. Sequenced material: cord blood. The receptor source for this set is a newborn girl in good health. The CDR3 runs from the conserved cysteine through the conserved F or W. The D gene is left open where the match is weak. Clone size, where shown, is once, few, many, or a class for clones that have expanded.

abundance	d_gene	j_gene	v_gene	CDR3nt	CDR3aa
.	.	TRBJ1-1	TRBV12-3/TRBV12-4	TGTGCCAGCAGTTTCGCCAGGGCGGCGTATGAAGCTTTCTTT	CASSFARAAYEAFF
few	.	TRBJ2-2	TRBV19	TGTGCCAGTATCGGGCGGGAAAACACCGGGGAGCTGTTTTTT	CASIGRENTGELFF
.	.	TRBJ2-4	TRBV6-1	TGTGCCAGCAGTGTAGTCAGGCCCCTATCGTACTTC	CASSVVRPLSYF
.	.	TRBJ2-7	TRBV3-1	TGTGCCAGCAGCCGCGGGGAGGAAACCTACAATGAGCAGTACTTC	CASSRGEETYNEQYF
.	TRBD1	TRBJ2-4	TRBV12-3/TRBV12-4	TGTGCCAGCAGTTCGGGACAGGGGGCAAACGTAAAGTACTTC	CASSSGQGANVKYF
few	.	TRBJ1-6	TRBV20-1	TGCAGTGGGAGACAAAGTAATTCACCCCTCCACTTT	CSGRQSNSPLHF
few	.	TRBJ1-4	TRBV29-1	TGCAGCGTTGTGGAGGGTAATGAAAAACTGTTTTTT	CSVVEGNEKLFF
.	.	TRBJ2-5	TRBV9	TGTGCCAGCAGCTTTGGGTCTACCAATGAGCAGTACTTC	CASSFGSTNEQYF
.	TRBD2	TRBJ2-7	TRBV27	TGTGCCAGCAGTCCCTGGACTAGCGGGGGTGCCTACGAGCAGTACTTC	CASSPWTSGGAYEQYF
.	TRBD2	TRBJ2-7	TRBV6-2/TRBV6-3	TGTGCCAGCAAAACTAGCGGGGGTCGGAATGAGCAGTACTTC	CASKTSGGRNEQYF
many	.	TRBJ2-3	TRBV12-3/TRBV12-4	TGTGCCAGCAGTCCCTGGACTGGTAGCACAGATACGCAGTATTTT	CASSPWTGSTDTQYF
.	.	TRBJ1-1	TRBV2	TGTGCCAGCAGTGAAGCCCTGGACACTGAAGCTTTCTTT	CASSEALDTEAFF
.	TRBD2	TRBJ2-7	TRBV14	TGTGCCAGCAGCCAAGCCCGGACTAGCTCCTACAATGAGCAGTACTTC	CASSQARTSSYNEQYF
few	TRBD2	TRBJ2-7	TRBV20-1	TGCAGTGCCTCGACTAGCCAAGGGCCTTACGAGCAGTACTTC	CSASTSQGPYEQYF
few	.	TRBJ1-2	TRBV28	TGTGCCAGCAGTTTATGGAACGAGGCCTATGGCTACACCTTC	CASSLWNEAYGYTF
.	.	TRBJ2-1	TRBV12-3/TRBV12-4	TGTGCCTGCAGTTTACGTGCGGATTCCTACAATGAGCAGTTCTTC	CACSLRADSYNEQFF
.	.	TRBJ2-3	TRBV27	TGTGCCAGCAGTTCTTTAACGACAGATACGCAGTATTTT	CASSSLTTDTQYF
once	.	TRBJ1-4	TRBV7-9	TGTGCCAGCAGCTTACTTACAACTAATGAAAAACTGTTTTTT	CASSLLTTNEKLFF
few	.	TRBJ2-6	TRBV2	TGTGCCAGCATTCACGGGGGTACTGGGGCCAACGTCCTGACTTTC	CASIHGGTGANVLTF
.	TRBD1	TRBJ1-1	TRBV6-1	TGTGCCAGCAGTACATTGGGACAGAGTCTACGGGAAGCTTTCTTT	CASSTLGQSLREAFF
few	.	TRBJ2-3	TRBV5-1	TGCGCCAGCAGCCCCCGACAGTTCGCTAGAGATACGCAGTATTTT	CASSPRQFARDTQYF
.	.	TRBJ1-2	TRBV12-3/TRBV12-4	TGTGCCAGCAGTCCCACATTGGGCCGTTACTATGGCTACACCTTC	CASSPTLGRYYGYTF
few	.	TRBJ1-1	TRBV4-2	TGTGCCAGCAGCCAAGAAGGGACGGGGAACACTGAAGCTTTCTTT	CASSQEGTGNTEAFF
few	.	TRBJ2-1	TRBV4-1	TGCGCCAGCAGCAACCATCGAGCCTCCTACAATGAGCAGTTCTTC	CASSNHRASYNEQFF
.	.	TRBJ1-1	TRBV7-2	TGTGCCAGCAGCAAATTAGGAGGAACTGAAGCTTTCTTT	CASSKLGGTEAFF
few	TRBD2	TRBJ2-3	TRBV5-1	TGCGCCACTTCGTCAGGACTAGCTTCCGCAGATACGCAGTATTTT	CATSSGLASADTQYF
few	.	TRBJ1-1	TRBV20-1	TGCAGTGCTAGTGTTTGGGGAGAAGCTTTCTTT	CSASVWGEAFF
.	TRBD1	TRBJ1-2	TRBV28	TGTGCCAGCAGTTTATGCCGGGACAGTAACTATGGCTACACCTTC	CASSLCRDSNYGYTF
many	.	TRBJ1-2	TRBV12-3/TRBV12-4	TGTGCCAGCAGTGGGGCAGGGCACTATGGCTACACCTTC	CASSGAGHYGYTF
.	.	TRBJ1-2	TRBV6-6	TGTGCCAGCAGTTACTCGAGGCAGGGCAAAGCTAACTATGGCTACACCTTC	CASSYSRQGKANYGYTF
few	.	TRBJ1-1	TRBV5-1	TGCGCCAGCAGCTTGATCACGGGCGGGACTGAAGCTTTCTTT	CASSLITGGTEAFF
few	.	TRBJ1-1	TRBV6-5	TGTGCCAGCAGTTATGTACCGCTAGGACCGACGAACACTGAAGCTTTCTTT	CASSYVPLGPTNTEAFF
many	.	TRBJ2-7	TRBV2	TGTGCCAGCACTCGCGTCTCCTACGAGCAGTACTTC	CASTRVSYEQYF
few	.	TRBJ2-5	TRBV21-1	TGTGTACTAGTCGGGGGTTCTCGGGAGGAGGCCCAGTACTTC	CVLVGGSREEAQYF
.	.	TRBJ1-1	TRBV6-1	TGTGCCAGCCCCGGTCCGGCCATGAACACTGAAGCTTTCTTT	CASPGPAMNTEAFF
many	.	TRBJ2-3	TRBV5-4	TGTGCCAGCAGCTTGGGTCGCCCGAGCACAGATACGCAGTATTTT	CASSLGRPSTDTQYF
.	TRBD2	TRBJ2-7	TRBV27	TGTGCCAGCAGTTTACATAGCGGGGGATCTAACATTCTGTACTTC	CASSLHSGGSNILYF